Shown below are 2 T cell receptor beta chains from a single sample sequenced in a study of early T cells in non-severe SARS-CoV-2 infection. TCRdb recomputed calls from the 5' RACE reads with MiXCR, one row per CDR3 protein. The repertoire holds 37,000 or so distinct CDR3 sequences, with 4.7% as singletons. Sequenced input: whole blood. The receptor source for this set is an adult who was a healthcare worker with PCR-confirmed SARS-CoV-2 infection or an uninfected control (not recorded which).

This clonotype appeared many times. DNA of the CDR3: TGTGCCAGCAGCTTAGTATCTGCGGGGGGGCCCGGGGAGACCCAGTACTTC. The encoded protein is CASSLVSAGGPGETQYF. The chain recombines TRBV7-8 with TRBJ2-5; 9 nucleotides align to TRBD2. V shed 1 base, J shed 5 bases, and the junction held 11 bases outside the gene matches. The CDR3 covers 17 residues. Germline CDR1 reads SGHVS; CDR2 reads FQNEAQ. The full variable domain, rest sourced from reference TRBV7-8 and TRBJ2-5, is GAGVSQSPRYKVAKRGQDVALRCDPISGHVSLFWYQQALGQGPEFLTYFQNEAQLDKSGLPSDRFFAERPEGSVSTLKIQRTQQEDSAVYLCASSLVSAGGPGETQYFGPGTRLLVL.

This clonotype was observed a handful of times. J is TRBJ1-1 and V is TRBV6-2 or TRBV6-3, with 7 bases that match TRBD1. The CDR3 totals 15 residues. The germline CDR1 and CDR2 sequences are MNHEY and SVGEGT. The ends lost 6 bases at V and 3 bases at J; junction bases unmatched: 10. The CDR3 sequence: CASSFSLTGDTEAFF. The CDR3 DNA sequence: TGTGCCAGCAGCTTTTCTCTAACAGGGGACACTGAAGCTTTCTTT.